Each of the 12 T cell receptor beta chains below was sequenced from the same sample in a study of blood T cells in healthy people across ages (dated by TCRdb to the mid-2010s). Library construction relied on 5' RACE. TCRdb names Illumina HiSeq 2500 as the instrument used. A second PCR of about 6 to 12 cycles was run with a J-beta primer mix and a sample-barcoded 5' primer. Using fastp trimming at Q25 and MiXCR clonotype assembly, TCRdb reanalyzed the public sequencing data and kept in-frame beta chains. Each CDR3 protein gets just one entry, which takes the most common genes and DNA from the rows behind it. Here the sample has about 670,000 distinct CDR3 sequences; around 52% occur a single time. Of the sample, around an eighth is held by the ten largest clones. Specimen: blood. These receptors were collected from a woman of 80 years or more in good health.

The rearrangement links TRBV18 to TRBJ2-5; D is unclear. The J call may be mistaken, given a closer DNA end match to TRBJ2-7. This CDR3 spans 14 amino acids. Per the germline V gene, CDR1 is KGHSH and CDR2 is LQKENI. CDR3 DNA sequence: TGTGCCAGCTCACCACCGGCTAAAACCTACGAGCAGTACTTC. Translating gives CASSPPAKTYEQYF.

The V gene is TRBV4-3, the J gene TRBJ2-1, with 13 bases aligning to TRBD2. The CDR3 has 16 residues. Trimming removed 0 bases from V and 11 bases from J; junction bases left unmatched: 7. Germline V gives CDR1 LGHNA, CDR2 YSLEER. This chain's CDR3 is CASSQDGTSGIDKQFF. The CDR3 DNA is TGCGCCAGCAGCCAAGACGGGACTAGCGGGATAGATAAGCAGTTCTTC.

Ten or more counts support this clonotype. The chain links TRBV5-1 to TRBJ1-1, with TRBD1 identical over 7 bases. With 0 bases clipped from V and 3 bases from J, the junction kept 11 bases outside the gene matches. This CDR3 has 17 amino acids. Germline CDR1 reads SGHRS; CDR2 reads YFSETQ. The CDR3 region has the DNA TGCGCCAGCAGCTTGGCTGGCAGGGGGTTTACCCACACTGAAGCTTTCTTT. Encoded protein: CASSLAGRGFTHTEAFF.

The CDR3 is CASSGQAEIKSFF. Written as DNA, the CDR3 is TGCGCCAGCAGCGGACAGGCAGAGATCAAATCTTTCTTT. The V and J genes are TRBV5-1 and TRBJ1-1; 7 nucleotides align to TRBD1. Germline trimming cut 4 bases from V and 12 bases from J; bases unmatched to any gene: 12. This CDR3 is 13 amino acids long. Germline values: CDR1 SGHRS, CDR2 YFSETQ.

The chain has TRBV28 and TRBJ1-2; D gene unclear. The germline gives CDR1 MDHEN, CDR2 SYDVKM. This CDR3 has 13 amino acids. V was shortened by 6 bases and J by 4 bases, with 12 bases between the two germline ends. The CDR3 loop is CASRPQTSYGYTF. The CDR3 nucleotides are TGTGCCAGCAGACCCCAGACATCCTATGGCTACACCTTC.

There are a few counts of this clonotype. CDR3 in DNA: TGTGCCAGCAAGGGGGACGAGGAGACCCAGTACTTC. Translating it yields CASKGDEETQYF. The chain has TRBV2 and TRBJ2-5, with D possibly matching TRBD1 (6 bases). The CDR3 runs 12 residues. Trimming took 7 bases from V and 5 from J, leaving 11 bases between them. Germline lookup yields CDR1 SNHLY and CDR2 FYNNEI.

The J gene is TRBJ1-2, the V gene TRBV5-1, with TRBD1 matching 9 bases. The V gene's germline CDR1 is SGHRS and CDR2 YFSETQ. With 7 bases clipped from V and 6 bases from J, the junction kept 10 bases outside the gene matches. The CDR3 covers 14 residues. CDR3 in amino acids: CASGDNTGGHGYTF. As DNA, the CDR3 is TGCGCCAGCGGCGACAACACAGGGGGCCATGGCTACACCTTC.

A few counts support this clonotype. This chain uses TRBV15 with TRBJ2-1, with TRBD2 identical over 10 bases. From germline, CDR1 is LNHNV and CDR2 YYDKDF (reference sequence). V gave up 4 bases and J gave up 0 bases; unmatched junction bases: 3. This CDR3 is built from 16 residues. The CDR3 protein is CATSIPSGSSYNEQFF. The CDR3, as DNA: TGTGCCACCAGCATCCCTAGCGGGAGCTCCTACAATGAGCAGTTCTTC. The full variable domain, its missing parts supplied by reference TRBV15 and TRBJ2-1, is DAMVIQNPRYQVTQFGKPVTLSCSQTLNHNVMYWYQQKSSQAPKLLFHYYDKDFNNEADTPDNFQSRRPNTSFCFLDIRSPGLGDTAMYLCATSIPSGSSYNEQFFGPGTRLTVL.

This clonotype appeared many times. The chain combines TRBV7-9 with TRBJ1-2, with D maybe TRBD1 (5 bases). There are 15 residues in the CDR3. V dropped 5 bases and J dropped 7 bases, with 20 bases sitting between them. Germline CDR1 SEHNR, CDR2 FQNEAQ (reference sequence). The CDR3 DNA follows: TGTGCCAGCAGCCCTAACCTCGGGGGTAGCTCTGGCTACACCTTC. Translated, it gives CASSPNLGGSSGYTF.

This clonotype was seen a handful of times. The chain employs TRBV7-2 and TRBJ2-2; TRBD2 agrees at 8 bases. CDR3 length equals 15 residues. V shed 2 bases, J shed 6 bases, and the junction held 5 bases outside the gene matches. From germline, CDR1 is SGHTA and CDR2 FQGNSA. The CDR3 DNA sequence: TGTGCCAGCAGCTTATATGGGACTAGGTCCGGGGAGCTGTTTTTT. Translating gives CASSLYGTRSGELFF.

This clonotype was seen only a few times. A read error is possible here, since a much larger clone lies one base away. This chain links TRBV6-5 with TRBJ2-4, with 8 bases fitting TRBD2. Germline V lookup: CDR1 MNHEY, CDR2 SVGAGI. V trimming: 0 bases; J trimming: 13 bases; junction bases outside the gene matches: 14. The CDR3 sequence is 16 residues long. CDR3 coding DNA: TGTGCCAGCAGTTACTCGGGGACTAGGGGGGGTTATGAGCAGTACTTC. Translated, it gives CASSYSGTRGGYEQYF.

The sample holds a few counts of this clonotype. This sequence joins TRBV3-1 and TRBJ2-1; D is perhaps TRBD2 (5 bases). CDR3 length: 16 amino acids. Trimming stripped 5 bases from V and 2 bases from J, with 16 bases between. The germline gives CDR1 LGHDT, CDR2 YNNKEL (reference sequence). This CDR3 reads CASSSSASRAYNEQFF. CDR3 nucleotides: TGTGCCAGCAGCTCCTCCGCTAGCCGAGCCTACAATGAGCAGTTCTTC.